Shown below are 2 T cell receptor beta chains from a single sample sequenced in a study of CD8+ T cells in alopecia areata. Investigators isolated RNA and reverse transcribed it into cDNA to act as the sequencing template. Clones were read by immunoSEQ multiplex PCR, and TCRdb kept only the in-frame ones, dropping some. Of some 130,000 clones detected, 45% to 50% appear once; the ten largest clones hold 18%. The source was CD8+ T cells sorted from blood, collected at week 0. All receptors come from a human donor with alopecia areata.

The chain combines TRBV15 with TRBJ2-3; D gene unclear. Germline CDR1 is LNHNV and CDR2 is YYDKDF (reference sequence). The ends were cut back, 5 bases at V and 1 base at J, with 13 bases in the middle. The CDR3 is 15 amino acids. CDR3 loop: CATSSWAGGTDTQYF. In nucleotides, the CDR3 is TGTGCCACCAGCTCGTGGGCTGGGGGCACAGATACGCAGTATTTT.

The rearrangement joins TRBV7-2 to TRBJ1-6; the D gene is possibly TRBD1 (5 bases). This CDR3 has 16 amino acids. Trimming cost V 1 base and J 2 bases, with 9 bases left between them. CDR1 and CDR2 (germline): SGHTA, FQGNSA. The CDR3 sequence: CASSLGRVPYNSPLHF. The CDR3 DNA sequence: TGTGCCAGCAGCTTAGGCAGGGTGCCCTATAATTCACCCCTCCACTTT.